Sequencing of this T cell receptor beta chain was carried out in a study of tumor T cells in aggressive B-cell lymphoma. CDR3 size: 14 residues. Germline assignment: CDR1 SNHLY and CDR2 FYNNEI. Trimming removed 0 bases from V and 13 bases from J, with 15 bases in between. The table came from immunoSEQ multiplex PCR; TCRdb's copy has only in-frame clones and leaves some out. The sample lists approximately 9,900 clones, around 85% occurring once. This clonotype was sampled from an adult with diffuse large B cell lymphoma. V gene TRBV2 combines with J gene TRBJ1-4; a possible D gene is TRBD1 (5 bases). Sequenced input: tumor tissue. CDR3 coding DNA: TGTGCCAGCAGTGAAGCATCGTCGGGGGGACGACTGTTTTTT. It is translated as CASSEASSGGRLFF. The full variable domain, rest sourced from reference TRBV2 and TRBJ1-4, is EPEVTQTPSHQVTQMGQEVILRCVPISNHLYFYWYRQILGQKVEFLVSFYNNEISEKSEIFDDQFSVERPDGSNFTLKIRSTKLEDSAMYFCASSEASSGGRLFFGSGTQLSVL.